Listed below are T cell receptor beta chains from one sample, sequenced in a study of T cell clusters in autoimmune cytopenias. TCRdb re-called the multiplex PCR reads and gives one entry per CDR3 protein, without DNA. This sample lists over a thousand distinct CDR3 sequences; its ten largest clones have 69%. The sample taken for sequencing was peripheral blood. These receptors were taken from a human donor with an autoimmune cytopenia, with autoimmune hepatitis or in good health (not recorded which). The CDR3 runs from the conserved cysteine through the conserved F or W. For some rows the clone size is stated as once, few or many, or as a class when expanded; others skip it.

>TRBJ1-1|medium-sized|TRBV29-1
CSSAATGEGTEAFF
>TRBJ1-1|.|TRBV27
CASSPRGQNTEAFF
>TRBJ2-5|.|TRBV5-1
CASSLAQVSETQYF
>TRBJ1-6|medium-sized|TRBV12-3/TRBV12-4
CASSWDRGRSPLHF
>TRBJ2-7|medium-sized|TRBV5-5
CASSDSGRNYEQYF
>TRBJ2-7|.|TRBV20-1
CSARGNMAYEQYF
>TRBJ2-1|.|TRBV7-9
CASSLDRGTYNEQFF
>TRBJ2-1|.|TRBV28
CASHTNAYNEQFF
>TRBJ2-2|large|TRBV19
CASRPTRSSTGELFF
>TRBJ2-7|.|TRBV4-1
CASSQTVAGGRNEQYF
>TRBJ1-1|.|TRBV7-2
CASSLAPGGNTEAFF
>TRBJ1-2|.|TRBV19
CASSLQGNRNYGYTF
>TRBJ2-3|medium-sized|TRBV6-1
CASSEAGWLTDTQYF
>TRBJ1-2|.|TRBV5-1
CASRPEPGQGYGYTF
>TRBJ2-2|medium-sized|TRBV12-3/TRBV12-4
CASSLAGAGRTGELFF
>TRBJ1-5|.|TRBV4-1
CASSLYHALRQPQHF
>TRBJ2-7|.|TRBV18
CASIQRQGGEQYF
>TRBJ1-5|medium-sized|TRBV6-2/TRBV6-3
CASSPDRGQPQHF
>TRBJ1-4|.|TRBV5-5
CASSLYRGGGWGNEKLFF
>TRBJ2-2|medium-sized|TRBV13
CASSTATAENTGELFF
>TRBJ2-1|medium-sized|TRBV29-1
CSVSREGYNEQFF
>TRBJ2-3|medium-sized|TRBV10-3
CAISESDTQYF
>TRBJ1-1|.|TRBV5-4
CASSLVGSGTEAFF
>TRBJ1-6|.|TRBV18
CASSLKGPFSYNSPLHF
>TRBJ1-2|.|TRBV10-3
CAISGGPGDGYTF
>TRBJ1-1|.|TRBV18
CASSPNTRHENTEAFF
>TRBJ1-3|medium-sized|TRBV6-1
CASSEAGGGSGNTIYF
>TRBJ2-7|medium-sized|TRBV5-1
CASRLGLAGAYEQYF
>TRBJ2-3|medium-sized|TRBV27
CASSLWGQGADTQYF
>TRBJ2-3|medium-sized|TRBV7-6
CASSPRGLADTQYF
>TRBJ2-1|.|TRBV7-6
CASSLVRERDEQFF
>TRBJ2-7|.|TRBV11-1
CASSVGQGTYEQYF
>TRBJ1-2|medium-sized|TRBV12-3/TRBV12-4
CASSFQPDGYTF
>TRBJ1-2|medium-sized|TRBV5-6
CASSLGARQVFGGYTF
>TRBJ2-7|medium-sized|TRBV11-1
CASSSRGTRYEQYF
>TRBJ2-2|medium-sized|TRBV24-1
CATSDPVAGELFF
>TRBJ1-1|.|TRBV19
CASSILNTEAFF
>TRBJ2-2|medium-sized|TRBV6-1
CASIKGGGTGELFF
>TRBJ1-2|.|TRBV6-5
CASVGSGGSYGYTF
>TRBJ2-5|medium-sized|TRBV7-2
CASKSSGRETQYF
>TRBJ1-6|.|TRBV19
CASSGTRTSSYNSPLHF
>TRBJ2-2|.|TRBV7-6
CASSTGDNTGELFF
>TRBJ1-6|medium-sized|TRBV19
CASKVQGSNSPLHF
>TRBJ1-1|.|TRBV11-1
CASSLPTPEAFF
>TRBJ2-1|.|TRBV18
CASSPGSGLNEQFF
>TRBJ1-6|.|TRBV20-1
CSARDHRTGNSPLHF
>TRBJ2-2|medium-sized|TRBV29-1
CSGSANTQGPPGELFF
>TRBJ2-5|.|TRBV10-1
CASSEGGVELETQYF
>TRBJ1-2|medium-sized|TRBV29-1
CSVGHEARGSNGYTF
>TRBJ1-1|medium-sized|TRBV13
CASSRPSPWAFF
>TRBJ2-1|medium-sized|TRBV27
CASSPGLIGDNEQFF
>TRBJ2-3|.|TRBV10-1
CASSDNGGADDTQYF
>TRBJ2-1|medium-sized|TRBV27
CASSSTGPSWDEQFF
>TRBJ2-1|.|TRBV6-1
CASSPDRVGDEQFF
>TRBJ1-4|medium-sized|TRBV6-5
CASSEDGHTNEKLFF
>TRBJ2-3|medium-sized|TRBV19
CASRKGGGADTQYF
>TRBJ2-7|medium-sized|TRBV30
CAWSLGDSSYEQYF
>TRBJ2-1|.|TRBV28
CASSLEYNEQFF
>TRBJ1-3|.|TRBV19
CASSIPGQWVGNTIYF